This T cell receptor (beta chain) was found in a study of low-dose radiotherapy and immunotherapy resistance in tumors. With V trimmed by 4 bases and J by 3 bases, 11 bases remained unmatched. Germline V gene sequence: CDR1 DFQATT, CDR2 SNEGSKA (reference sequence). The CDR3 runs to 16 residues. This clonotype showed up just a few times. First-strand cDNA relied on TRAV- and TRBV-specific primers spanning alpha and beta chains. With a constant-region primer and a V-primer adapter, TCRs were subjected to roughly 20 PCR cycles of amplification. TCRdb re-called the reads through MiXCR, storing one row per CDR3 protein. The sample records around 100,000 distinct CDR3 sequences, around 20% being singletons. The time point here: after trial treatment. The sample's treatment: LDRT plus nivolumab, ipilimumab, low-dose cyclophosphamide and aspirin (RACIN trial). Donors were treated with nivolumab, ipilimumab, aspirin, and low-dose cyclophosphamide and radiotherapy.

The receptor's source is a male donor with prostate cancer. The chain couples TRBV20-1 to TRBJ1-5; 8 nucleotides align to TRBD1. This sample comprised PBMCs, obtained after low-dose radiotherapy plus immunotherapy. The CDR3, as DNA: TGCAGTGCTACCCAGCCCACAGGGGGTAACAATCAGCCCCAGCATTTT. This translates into CSATQPTGGNNQPQHF.